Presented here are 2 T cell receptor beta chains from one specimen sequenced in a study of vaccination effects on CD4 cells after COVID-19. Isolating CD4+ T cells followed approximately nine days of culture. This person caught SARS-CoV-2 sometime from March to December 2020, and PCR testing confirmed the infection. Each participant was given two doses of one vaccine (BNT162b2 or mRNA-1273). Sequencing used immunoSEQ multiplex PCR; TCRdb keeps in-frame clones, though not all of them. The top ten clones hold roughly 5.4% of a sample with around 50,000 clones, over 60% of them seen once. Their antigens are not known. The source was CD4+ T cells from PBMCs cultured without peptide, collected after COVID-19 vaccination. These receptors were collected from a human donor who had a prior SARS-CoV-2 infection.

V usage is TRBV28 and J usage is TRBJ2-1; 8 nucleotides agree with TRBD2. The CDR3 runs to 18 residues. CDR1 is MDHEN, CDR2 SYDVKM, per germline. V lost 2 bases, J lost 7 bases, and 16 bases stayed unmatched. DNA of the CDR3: TGTGCCAGCAGTTTACTGGGCGGGAGGACCGAACCGGGTAATGAGCAGTTCTTC. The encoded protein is CASSLLGGRTEPGNEQFF.

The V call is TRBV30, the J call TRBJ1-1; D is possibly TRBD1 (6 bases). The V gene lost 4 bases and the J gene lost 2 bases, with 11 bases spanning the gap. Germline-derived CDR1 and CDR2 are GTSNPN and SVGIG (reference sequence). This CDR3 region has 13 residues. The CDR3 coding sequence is TGTGCCTGGACTATACAGGGTAACACTGAAGCTTTCTTT. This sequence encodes CAWTIQGNTEAFF.